This TCR beta chain was retrieved from a study of shared clonotypes between healthy human individuals. The table came from immunoSEQ multiplex PCR; TCRdb's copy has only in-frame clones and leaves some out. Of 1.4 million or so clones listed, around 98.5% are singletons. The CDR3 sequence is 14 residues long. Germline V CDR1 and CDR2: SGHRS, YFSETQ. Trimming removed 4 bases at V and 0 bases at J, with 8 bases between. This clone is a singleton in its sample. The TCR comes from a man aged 30-40 years in good health. This sequence joins TRBV5-1 and TRBJ1-3; D uncertain. The sequencing sample was made of naive CD4+ T cells sorted from blood. Regarding subset: CD45RA+ positively selected. The CDR3 coding sequence is TGCGCCAGCAGCCTGTCGGTCTCTGGAAACACCATATATTTT. Protein: CASSLSVSGNTIYF.